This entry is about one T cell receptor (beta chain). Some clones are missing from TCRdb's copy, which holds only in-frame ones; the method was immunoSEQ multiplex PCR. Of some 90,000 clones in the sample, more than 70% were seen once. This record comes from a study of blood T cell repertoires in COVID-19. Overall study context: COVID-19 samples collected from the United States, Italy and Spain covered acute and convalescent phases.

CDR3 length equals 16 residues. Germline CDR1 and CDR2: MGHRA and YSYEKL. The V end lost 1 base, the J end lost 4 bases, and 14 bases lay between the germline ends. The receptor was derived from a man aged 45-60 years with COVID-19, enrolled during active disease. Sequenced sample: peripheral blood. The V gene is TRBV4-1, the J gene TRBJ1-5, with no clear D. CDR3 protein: CASSQGGGTLNQPQHF. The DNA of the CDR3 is TGCGCCAGCAGCCAAGGTGGAGGAACCCTTAATCAGCCCCAGCATTTT.